Described below is a single TCR beta chain sequence and its context. This record belongs to a study of T-cell reconstitution after alpha-beta-depleted transplantation in children. Unique molecular identifiers were incorporated when the TCRbeta library was constructed. Each CDR3 protein is one row after TCRdb ran MiXCR on the PCR reads. Of more than 550,000 distinct CDR3 sequences listed, roughly a tenth are singletons. Germline lookup yields CDR1 SGDLS and CDR2 YYNGEE. V lost 2 bases to trimming and J lost 2 bases, with 12 bases between them. The CDR3 has 15 amino acids. The source was PBMCs from the stem cell graft donor, collected from the stem cell graft. The chain is built from TRBV9 and TRBJ2-3; D call uncertain. This clonotype was obtained from a human donor who donated a stem cell graft to a child with acute myeloid leukemia. The CDR3 nucleotides are TGTGCCAGCAGCGTGAAACAGAGAAACACAGATACGCAGTATTTT. It is translated as CASSVKQRNTDTQYF.